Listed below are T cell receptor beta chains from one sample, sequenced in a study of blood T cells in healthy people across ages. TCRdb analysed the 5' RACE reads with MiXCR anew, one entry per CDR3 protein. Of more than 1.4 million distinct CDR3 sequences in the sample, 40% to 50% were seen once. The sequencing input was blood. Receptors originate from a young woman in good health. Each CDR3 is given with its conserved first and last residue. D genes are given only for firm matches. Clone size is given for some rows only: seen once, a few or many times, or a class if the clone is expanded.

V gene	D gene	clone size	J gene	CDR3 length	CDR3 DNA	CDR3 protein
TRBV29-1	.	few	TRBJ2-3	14	TGCAGCGTTGATGGGGGAACCCTCTTGGATACGCAGTATTTT	CSVDGGTLLDTQYF
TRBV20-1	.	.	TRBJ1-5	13	TGCAGTGCTAGGGGGGAACATAATCAGCCCCAGCATTTT	CSARGEHNQPQHF
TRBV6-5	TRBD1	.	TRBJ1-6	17	TGTGCCAGCAGTTACGGCCGGGACAGCTCCTATAATTCACCCCTCCACTTT	CASSYGRDSSYNSPLHF
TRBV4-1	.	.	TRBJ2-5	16	TGCGCCAGCAGCCCCGTTGAGCACCGGGTCCAAGAGACCCAGTACTTC	CASSPVEHRVQETQYF
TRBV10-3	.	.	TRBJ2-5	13	TGTGCCATCGGTCCTATAGGGGCGGATGAGCAGTACTTC	CAIGPIGADEQYF
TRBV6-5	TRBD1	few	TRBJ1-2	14	TGTGCCAGCAGGGGACAGGGGGAAAACTATGGCTACACCTTC	CASRGQGENYGYTF
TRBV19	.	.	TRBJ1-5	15	TGTGCCAGTAGCGAGTCGGGCAGGGGTCGTCAGCCCCAGCATTTT	CASSESGRGRQPQHF
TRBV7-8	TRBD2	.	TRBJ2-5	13	TGTGCCAGCAGCCGACGACTAGCCCACGAGCGGTACTTC	CASSRRLAHERYF
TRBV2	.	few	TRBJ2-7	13	TGTGCCAGCAGTGAGCCAGGCAACTACGAGCAGTACTTC	CASSEPGNYEQYF
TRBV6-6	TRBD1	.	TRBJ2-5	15	TGTGCCAGCAGTTATGTGACAGGGCCACAAGAGACCCAGTACTTC	CASSYVTGPQETQYF
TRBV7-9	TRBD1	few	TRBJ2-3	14	TGTGCCAGCAGCTCTACAGGGGGCGCAGATACGCAGTATTTT	CASSSTGGADTQYF
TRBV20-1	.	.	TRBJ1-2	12	TGCAGTGCTGTAGAGGGGGGGAATGGCTACACCTTC	CSAVEGGNGYTF
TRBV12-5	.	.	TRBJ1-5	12	TGTGCTAGTGGTTTGGTAGGGCGGCCCCAGCATTTT	CASGLVGRPQHF
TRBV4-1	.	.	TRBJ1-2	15	TGCGCCAGCAGCCGTGACAGGCGCTCCAACTATGGCTACACCTTC	CASSRDRRSNYGYTF
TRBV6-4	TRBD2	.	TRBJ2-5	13	TGTGCCAGCAGCCCCGGGGGACTAGCGGCGCAGTACTTC	CASSPGGLAAQYF
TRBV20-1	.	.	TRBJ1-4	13	TGCAGTGCTATCTCAGGGTTTAATGAAAAACTGTTTTTT	CSAISGFNEKLFF
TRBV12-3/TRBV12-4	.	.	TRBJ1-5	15	TGTGCCAGCAGTTTAAACTCCTTAGACTATCAGCCCCAGCATTTT	CASSLNSLDYQPQHF
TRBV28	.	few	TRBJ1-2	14	TGTGCCAGCAGTTTCTTTCAGGAGAACTATGGCTACACCTTC	CASSFFQENYGYTF
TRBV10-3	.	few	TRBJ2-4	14	TGTGCCATCAGTGTGGGGGAAGCCAAAAACATTCAGTACTTC	CAISVGEAKNIQYF
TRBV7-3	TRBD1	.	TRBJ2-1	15	TGTGCCAGCAGCCCCCAGGGGGCGAAGTGGAATGAGCAGTTCTTC	CASSPQGAKWNEQFF
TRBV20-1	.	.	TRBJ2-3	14	TGCAGTGATAGTGGGAGCCGATCGAGAGATACGCAGTATTTT	CSDSGSRSRDTQYF
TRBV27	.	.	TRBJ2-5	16	TGTGCCAGCAGACCTTGGGACTCCGGTAACCAAGAGACCCAGTACTTC	CASRPWDSGNQETQYF
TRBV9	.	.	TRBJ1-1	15	TGTGCCAGCAGCGTAGACCCGGGGATGAACACTGAAGCTTTCTTT	CASSVDPGMNTEAFF
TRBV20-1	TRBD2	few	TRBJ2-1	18	TGCAGTGCTAGAGGGACTAGCGGGGGGGCCCGAACCTACAATGAGCAGTTCTTC	CSARGTSGGARTYNEQFF
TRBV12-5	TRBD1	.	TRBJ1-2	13	TGTGCTAGTGGTTTGGGAGGGACAGCCGCGAACACCTTC	CASGLGGTAANTF
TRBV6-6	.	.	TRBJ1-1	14	TGTGCCAGCCGTCTGGAGAACTTGAACACTGAAGCTTTCTTT	CASRLENLNTEAFF
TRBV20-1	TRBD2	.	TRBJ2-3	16	TGCAGTGCTAGAGATCCCCTAGCGGGGGGCACAGATACGCAGTATTTT	CSARDPLAGGTDTQYF
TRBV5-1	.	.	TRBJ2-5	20	TGCGCCAGCAACACCCTGGGGTCTACCTTCTTACGGGAACTAAAAGAGACCCAGTACTTC	CASNTLGSTFLRELKETQYF
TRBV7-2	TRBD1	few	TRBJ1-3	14	TGTGCCAGCAGAGGGACAGGGTCTGGAAACACCATATATTTT	CASRGTGSGNTIYF
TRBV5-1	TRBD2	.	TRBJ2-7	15	TGCGCCAGCAGCGACCCGGGACTAGCGAGCAATGAGCAGTACTTC	CASSDPGLASNEQYF
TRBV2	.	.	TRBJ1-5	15	TGTGCCAGCAGCCCCCTACAGGCTATCAATCAGCCCCAGCATTTT	CASSPLQAINQPQHF
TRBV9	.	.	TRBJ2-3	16	TGTGCCAGCAGCCTCCCAGGTAGCGGCCGCACAGATACGCAGTATTTT	CASSLPGSGRTDTQYF
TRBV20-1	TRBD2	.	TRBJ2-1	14	TGCAGTGCTAGTTCCCTAGCGGGTTACAATGAGCAGTTCTTC	CSASSLAGYNEQFF
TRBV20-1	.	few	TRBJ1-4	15	TGCAGTGCTAGTTCCGCAGGGTTATCTAATGAAAAACTGTTTTTT	CSASSAGLSNEKLFF
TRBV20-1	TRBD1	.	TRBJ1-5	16	TGCAGTGCTAGAGTTCAAGGGACAGGGAGGGATCAGCCCCAGCATTTT	CSARVQGTGRDQPQHF
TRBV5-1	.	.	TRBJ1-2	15	TGCGCCAGCAGCTTGGCTTTCGGACAGTCCTATGGCTACACCTTC	CASSLAFGQSYGYTF
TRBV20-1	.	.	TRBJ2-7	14	TGCAGTGCTAGAGGGGGGACTGCAACCTACGAGCAGTACTTC	CSARGGTATYEQYF
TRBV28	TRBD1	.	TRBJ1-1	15	TGTGCCAGCAGTCCCACCACAGGGGTAGGCACTGAAGCTTTCTTT	CASSPTTGVGTEAFF
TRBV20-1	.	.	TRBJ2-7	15	TGCAGTGCTAGAGATGTGGGCAGGGGCGGCTACGAGCAGTACTTC	CSARDVGRGGYEQYF
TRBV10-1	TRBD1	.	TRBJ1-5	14	TGCGCCAGCAGTGAGGAGGGACAGGGTCAGCCCCAGCATTTT	CASSEEGQGQPQHF
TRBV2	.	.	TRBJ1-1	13	TGTGCCAGCATGCGTGATATGAACACTGAAGCTTTCTTT	CASMRDMNTEAFF
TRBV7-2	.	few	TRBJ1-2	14	TGTGCCAGCAGCCCCCTGGACAGCAACTATGGCTACACCTTC	CASSPLDSNYGYTF
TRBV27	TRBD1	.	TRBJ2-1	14	TGTGCCAGCAGTTTGGGACAGGTGAACAATGAGCAGTTCTTC	CASSLGQVNNEQFF
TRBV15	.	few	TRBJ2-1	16	TGTGCCACCAGCAGAGCAAGCTACCCCCCCTACAATGAGCAGTTCTTC	CATSRASYPPYNEQFF
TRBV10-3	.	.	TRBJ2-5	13	TGTGCCCACAACGCGGGGGCTCAAGAGACCCAGTACTTC	CAHNAGAQETQYF
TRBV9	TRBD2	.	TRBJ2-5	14	TGTGCCAGCAGCGGGGGACTAGTAAAAGAGACCCAGTACTTC	CASSGGLVKETQYF
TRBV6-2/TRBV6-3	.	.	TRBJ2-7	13	TGTGCCAGCAGTTACCTAGCGATCTACGAGCAGTACTTC	CASSYLAIYEQYF
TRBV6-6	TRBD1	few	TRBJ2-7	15	TGTGCCAGCCAATGGGACAGGGGGATCTCCTACGAGCAGTACTTC	CASQWDRGISYEQYF